This T cell receptor beta chain was captured by sequencing in a study of blood T cell repertoires in COVID-19. About the research overall: The study drew acute and convalescent COVID-19 samples from the United States, Italy and Spain. Sample material is recorded as cDNA or gDNA derived from T cells, B-cell-depleted T cells, or PBMCs.

This clone was seen only a few times. The CDR3 length is 16 residues. The germline gives CDR1 KGHDR, CDR2 SFDVKD. Trimming shortened V by 0 bases and J by 0 bases, and 8 bases separated the two germline ends. In the original analysis: Estimation of nucleated cell counts was performed using reference gene primer amplification. The data were produced by immunoSEQ multiplex PCR, yet TCRdb's version contains in-frame clones alone and is incomplete. For V, J and clone size, that table is used; D and trimming come from the DNA. The sample contains about 130,000 clones, around 70% of which appear only once. Enrolled during active infection, Seattle patients were then followed longitudinally.

This chain joins TRBV24-1 and TRBJ2-1; D may be TRBD2 (6 bases). The sequence was obtained from an older man with COVID-19, enrolled during active disease. Material for sequencing was peripheral blood. CDR3 nucleotide sequence: TGTGCCACCAGTGATTTGTTAGCGGCCTCCTACAATGAGCAGTTCTTC. Translating it yields CATSDLLAASYNEQFF.